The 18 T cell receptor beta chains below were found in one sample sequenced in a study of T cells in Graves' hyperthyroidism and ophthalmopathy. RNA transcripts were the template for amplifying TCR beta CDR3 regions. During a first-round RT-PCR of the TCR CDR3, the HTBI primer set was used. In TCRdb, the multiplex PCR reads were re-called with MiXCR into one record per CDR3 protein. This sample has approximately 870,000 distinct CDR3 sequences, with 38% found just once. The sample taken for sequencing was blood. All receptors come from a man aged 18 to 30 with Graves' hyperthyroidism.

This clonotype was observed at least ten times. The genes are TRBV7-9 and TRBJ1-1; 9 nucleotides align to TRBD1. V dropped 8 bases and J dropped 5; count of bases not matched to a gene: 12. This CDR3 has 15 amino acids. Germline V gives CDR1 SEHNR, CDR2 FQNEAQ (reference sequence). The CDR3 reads CASSRTGESWTEAFF. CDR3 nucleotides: TGTGCCAGCTCCCGGACAGGGGAAAGTTGGACTGAAGCTTTCTTT.

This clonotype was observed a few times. DNA of the CDR3: TGTGCCAGCAGTTTACCCGGGGGAGCGTACCAAGAGACCCAGTACTTC. It is translated as CASSLPGGAYQETQYF. This chain connects TRBV12-3 or TRBV12-4 to TRBJ2-5, with a tentative D call TRBD2 (6 bases). The CDR3 consists of 16 residues. V was trimmed by 2 bases and J by 0 bases, leaving 13 bases between them.

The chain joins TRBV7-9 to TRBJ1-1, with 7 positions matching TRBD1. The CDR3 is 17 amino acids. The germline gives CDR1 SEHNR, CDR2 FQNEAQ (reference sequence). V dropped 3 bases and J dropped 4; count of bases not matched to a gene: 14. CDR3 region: CASSLTGGGRGFTEAFF. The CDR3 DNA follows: TGTGCCAGCAGCTTGACGGGCGGGGGCAGGGGGTTCACTGAAGCTTTCTTT.

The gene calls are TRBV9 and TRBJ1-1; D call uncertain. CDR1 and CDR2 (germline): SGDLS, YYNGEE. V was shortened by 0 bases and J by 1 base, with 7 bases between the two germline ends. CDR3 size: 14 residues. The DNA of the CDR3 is TGTGCCAGCAGCGTAGATGGGAGGAACACTGAAGCTTTCTTT. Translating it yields CASSVDGRNTEAFF.

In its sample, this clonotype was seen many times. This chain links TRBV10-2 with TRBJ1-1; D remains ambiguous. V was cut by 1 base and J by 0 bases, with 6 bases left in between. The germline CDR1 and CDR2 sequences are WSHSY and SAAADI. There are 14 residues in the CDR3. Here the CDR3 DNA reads TGCGCCAGCAGTGAGTTTGGCTTGAACACTGAAGCTTTCTTT. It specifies CASSEFGLNTEAFF.

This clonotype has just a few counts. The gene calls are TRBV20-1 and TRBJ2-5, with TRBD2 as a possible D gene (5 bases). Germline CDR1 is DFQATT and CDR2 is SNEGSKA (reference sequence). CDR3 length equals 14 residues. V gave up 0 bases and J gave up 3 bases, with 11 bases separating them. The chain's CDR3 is CSARDNGLEETQYF. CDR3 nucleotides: TGCAGTGCTAGAGATAATGGACTCGAAGAGACCCAGTACTTC.

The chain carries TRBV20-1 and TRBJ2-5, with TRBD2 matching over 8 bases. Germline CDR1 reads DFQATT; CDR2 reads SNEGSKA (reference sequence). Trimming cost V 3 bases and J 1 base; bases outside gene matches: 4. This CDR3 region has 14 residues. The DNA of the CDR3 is TGCAGTGCTAGTAGCGGGGAGCCCCAAGAGACCCAGTACTTC. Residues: CSASSGEPQETQYF.

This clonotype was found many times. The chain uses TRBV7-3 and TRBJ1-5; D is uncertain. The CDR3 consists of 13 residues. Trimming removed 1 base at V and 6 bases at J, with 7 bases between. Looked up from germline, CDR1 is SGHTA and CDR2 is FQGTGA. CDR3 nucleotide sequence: TGTGCCAGCAGCTTAAGGCAAGGTCAGCCCCAGCATTTT. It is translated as CASSLRQGQPQHF.

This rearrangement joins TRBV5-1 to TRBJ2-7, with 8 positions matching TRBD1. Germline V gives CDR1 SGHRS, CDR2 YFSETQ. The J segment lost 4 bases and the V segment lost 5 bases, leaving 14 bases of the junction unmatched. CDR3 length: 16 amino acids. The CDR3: CASRAGTGPPPYEQYF. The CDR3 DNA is TGCGCCAGCAGGGCCGGGACAGGCCCCCCCCCTTACGAGCAGTACTTC.

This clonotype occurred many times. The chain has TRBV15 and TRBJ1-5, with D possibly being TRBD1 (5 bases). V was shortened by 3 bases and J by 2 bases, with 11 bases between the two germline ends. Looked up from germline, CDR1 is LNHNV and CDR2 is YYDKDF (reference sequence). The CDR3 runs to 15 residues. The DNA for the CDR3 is TGTGCCACCAGCAGGGGTGGCAGGGGCAATCAGCCCCAGCATTTT. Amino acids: CATSRGGRGNQPQHF.

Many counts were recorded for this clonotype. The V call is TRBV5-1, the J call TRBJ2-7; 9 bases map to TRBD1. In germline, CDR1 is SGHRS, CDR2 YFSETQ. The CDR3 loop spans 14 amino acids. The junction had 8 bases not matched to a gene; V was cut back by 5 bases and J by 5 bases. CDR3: CASSPGQGQDEQYF. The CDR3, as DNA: TGCGCCAGCAGTCCGGGACAGGGACAGGACGAGCAGTACTTC.

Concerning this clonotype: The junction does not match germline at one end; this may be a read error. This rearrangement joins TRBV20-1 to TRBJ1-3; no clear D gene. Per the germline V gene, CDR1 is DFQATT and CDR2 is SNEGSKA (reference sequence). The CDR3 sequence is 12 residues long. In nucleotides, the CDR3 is TGCAGTGCTAGAGACTCTGGAAACATCATATATTTT. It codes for CSARDSGNIIYF.

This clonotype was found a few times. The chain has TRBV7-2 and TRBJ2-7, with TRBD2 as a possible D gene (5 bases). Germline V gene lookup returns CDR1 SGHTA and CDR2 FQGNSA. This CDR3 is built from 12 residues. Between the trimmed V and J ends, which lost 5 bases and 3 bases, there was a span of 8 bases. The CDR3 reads CASSRRDYEQYF. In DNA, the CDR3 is TGTGCCAGCAGCCGACGGGACTACGAGCAGTACTTC.

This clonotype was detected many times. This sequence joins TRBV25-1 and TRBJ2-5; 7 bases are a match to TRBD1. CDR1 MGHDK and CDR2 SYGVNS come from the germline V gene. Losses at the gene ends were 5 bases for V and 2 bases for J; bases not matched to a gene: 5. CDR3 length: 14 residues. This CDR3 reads CASSLRDRQETQYF. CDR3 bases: TGTGCCAGCAGTCTCCGGGACAGACAAGAGACCCAGTACTTC.

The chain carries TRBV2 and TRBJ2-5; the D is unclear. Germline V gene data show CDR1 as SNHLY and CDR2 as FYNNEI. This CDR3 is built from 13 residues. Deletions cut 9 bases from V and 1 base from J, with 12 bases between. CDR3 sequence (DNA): TGTGCCAGTGTTAGGGAAATCCAAGAGACCCAGTACTTC. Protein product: CASVREIQETQYF. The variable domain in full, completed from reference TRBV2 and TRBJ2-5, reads EPEVTQTPSHQVTQMGQEVILRCVPISNHLYFYWYRQILGQKVEFLVSFYNNEISEKSEIFDDQFSVERPDGSNFTLKIRSTKLEDSAMYFCASVREIQETQYFGPGTRLLVL.

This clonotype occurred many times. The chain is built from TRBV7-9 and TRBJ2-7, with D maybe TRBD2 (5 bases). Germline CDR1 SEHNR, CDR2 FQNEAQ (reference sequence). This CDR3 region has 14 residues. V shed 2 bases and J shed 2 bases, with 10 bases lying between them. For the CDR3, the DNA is TGTGCCAGCAGCTTAACGGGGAGCCCCTACGAGCAGTACTTC. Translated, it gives CASSLTGSPYEQYF. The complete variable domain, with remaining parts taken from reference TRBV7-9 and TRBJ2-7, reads DTGVSQNPRHKITKRGQNVTFRCDPISEHNRLYWYRQTLGQGPEFLTYFQNEAQLEKSRLLSDRFSAERPKGSFSTLEIQRTEQGDSAMYLCASSLTGSPYEQYFGPGTRLTVT.

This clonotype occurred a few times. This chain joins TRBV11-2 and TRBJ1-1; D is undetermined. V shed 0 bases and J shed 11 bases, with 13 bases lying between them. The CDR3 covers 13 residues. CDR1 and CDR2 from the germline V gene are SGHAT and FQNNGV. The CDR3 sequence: CASSLEQTLGAFF. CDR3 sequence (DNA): TGTGCCAGCAGCTTAGAGCAGACCCTCGGGGCTTTCTTT.

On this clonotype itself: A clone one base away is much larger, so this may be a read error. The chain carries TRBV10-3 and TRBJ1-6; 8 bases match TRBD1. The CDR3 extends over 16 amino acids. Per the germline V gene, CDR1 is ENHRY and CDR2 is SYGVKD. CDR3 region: CVSSLKSGQGNSPLHF. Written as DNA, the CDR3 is TGTGTCAGCAGCCTTAAGAGCGGACAGGGTAATTCACCCCTCCACTTT.